Listed below are T cell receptor beta chains from one sample, sequenced in a study of shared clonotypes between healthy human individuals. TCRdb's copy holds only in-frame clones and misses some; the assay was immunoSEQ multiplex PCR. This sample has around 2.1 million clones; approximately 94% occur once, and the top ten carry more than 1.5%. Sample: naive CD8+ T cells from PBMCs. The receptors derive from a man aged 18 to 30 in good health. Some clones in this sample may be carry-over from other donors' samples. CDR3s include the opening cysteine and the closing phenylalanine or tryptophan.

cdr3_aa cdr3_length v_call
CASSPDLYGYTF 12 TRBV5-1
CASSRGLAGANTGELFF 17 TRBV7-6
CASSRDRGYNEQFF 14 TRBV10-1
CASSPRDNTDTQYF 14 TRBV14
CASSPAEGPGPAYGYTF 17 TRBV18
CASHPTGTPSGETQYF 16 TRBV6-4
CASRKGAGGNQPQHF 15 TRBV6-1
CASSEGLAGGYEQYF 15 TRBV6-1
CASSEGLAGGTGELFF 16 TRBV5-6
CASRNRGAAGELFF 14 TRBV7-9
CASSPSDSANTGELFF 16 TRBV27
CAGGPGTDYGYTF 13 TRBV6-1
CASSLYSTSNTEAFF 15 TRBV27
CASSRGTTGKQETQYF 16 TRBV5-4
CASSNSIRRVHEKLFF 16 TRBV7-2